This T cell receptor (beta chain) emerged from a study of blood T cell repertoires in COVID-19 (dated by TCRdb to about 2020). Turning to the overall study: Collaborator samples came from the United States, Italy and Spain and covered acute and convalescent phases of COVID-19. Nearly every sample came with metadata listing a de-identified subject ID, COVID-19 status, age in years and sex. Deeply sampled blood TCRbeta repertoires from subjects exposed to, actively infected with, or recovered from COVID-19 were included in the dataset. Samples were obtained from the ongoing ImmuneRACE study (first 160 participants) and from about 1,300 subjects provided by 6 global collaborators. The prospective study material was composed of cDNA or gDNA derived from T cells, B-cell-depleted T cells, or PBMCs. Where HLA class I and class II types were available, the types were taken from metadata supplied by the sample provider, not from assay-based typing. A freely available public database, intended as a resource for researchers studying the immune response to SARS-CoV-2, is where the repertoires were released. Study-wide findings and limitations: How much clinical and demographic metadata was included differed by source and by participant, and the metadata was provided uncurated.

This clone was counted between two and nine times. This clone's antigen is unknown. There are no base qualities to consult, and no much larger clone falls within one base. Looking up the germline V gene (reference sequence) yields CDR1 MNHEY and CDR2 SMNVEV. Reading from cysteine to phenylalanine, the CDR3 counts 17 amino acids. Just the 51-base CDR3 DNA is kept, in frame starting at base 1. Here V drops 2 bases and J drops 0 bases, and the junction holds 7 bases not matched to any gene. TCRbeta CDR3 regions were amplified from genomic DNA by means of the immunoSEQ Assay, a bias-controlled multiplex PCR. The authors' pipeline ran thus. Within the assay, amplification of reference gene primers was used to estimate how many nucleated cells each sample contained. Sequence reads were collapsed and filtered to measure the absolute abundance of every unique TCRbeta CDR3 rearrangement. Productive Simpson clonality was computed per sample as the square root of Simpson's diversity index over productive rearrangements. This immuneACCESS table, as held by TCRdb, lists in-frame sequences with V and J called but not all clones. Of the missing ones, under half trace to an unresolved V gene in checked studies; the others have no known cause. V and J calls plus clone size are reproduced from that table; the DNA served to infer D and trimming. This sample holds 110,000 to 150,000 clones; roughly 90% were observed only once. The ten largest clones capture more than 3.5% of the sample.

Participants in the prospective study were enrolled through a virtual design, were aged about 18 to 90 years, and lived in 20 to 30 United States geographic areas. To assign participants to cohorts, the prospective study relied on clinical history that participants themselves reported in a screening survey and a study questionnaire. Recovered participants in ImmuneRACE Cohort 3 were defined as having two consecutive negative NP/OP PCR tests, clearance from a healthcare professional, or resolution of symptoms. In the prospective study, whole blood, serum and a nasopharyngeal or oropharyngeal swab were collected from each participant by mobile phlebotomists. Over a roughly 2-month period, participants in the prospective study had the option of providing additional blood draws and questionnaires. Before DNA extraction, blood samples from the prospective study were shipped at room temperature or frozen.

The V and J genes are TRBV27 and TRBJ2-1; 7 central bases correspond to TRBD2. This TCR came from a man in his fifties who had recovered from COVID-19. Sample: PBMCs or T cells enriched from blood (not recorded which). The nucleotides are TGTGCCAGCAGTTTAAGGGTCGGCGGGAGCTCCTACAATGAGCAGTTCTTC. Translation gives CASSLRVGGSSYNEQFF.